Below, 5 T cell receptor beta chains from the same sample are listed, as sequenced in a study of shared clonotypes between healthy human individuals. Repertoires were generated with immunoSEQ multiplex PCR, while TCRdb's copy carries only in-frame clones and drops some. The data show 450,000 to 700,000 clones, with just under 97% seen just once and 0.11% held by the top ten. Positively selected for CCR7, the CD45RO-negative cells used as naive CD8 cells excluded terminally differentiated effector memory CD45RA+ cells. The sample was naive CD8+ T cells sorted from blood. The source of these receptors is a woman under 40 in good health.

The J gene is TRBJ1-5, the V gene TRBV27; D is ambiguous. Trimming left V 6 bases short and J 5 bases short, with 14 bases between. Germline V gene lookup returns CDR1 MNHEY and CDR2 SMNVEV (reference sequence). The CDR3 covers 14 residues. The CDR3 spells CASSPEGRYQPQHF. The DNA for the CDR3 is TGTGCCAGCAGCCCCGAGGGCAGATATCAGCCCCAGCATTTT.

J is TRBJ2-4 and V is TRBV28, with 9 bases identical to TRBD2. Germline lookup yields CDR1 MDHEN and CDR2 SYDVKM. CDR3 size: 16 residues. V shed 8 bases, J shed 4 bases, and the junction held 12 bases outside the gene matches. Here the CDR3 DNA reads TGTGCCAGCGCCCGGGGGCTAGCGGGAAGTAAAAACATTCAGTACTTC. It yields the protein CASARGLAGSKNIQYF.

The chain carries TRBV28 and TRBJ2-7, with D tentatively TRBD2 (6 bases). Germline CDR1 is MDHEN and CDR2 is SYDVKM. CDR3 size: 14 residues. V lost 3 bases, J lost 5 bases, and 14 bases lay in between. The CDR3 DNA follows: TGTGCCAGCAGTTTCGGGACTCCTGGGCACGAGCAGTACTTC. Translation: CASSFGTPGHEQYF.

This chain connects TRBV6-5 to TRBJ1-2; D not resolved. Germline CDR1 and CDR2: MNHEY and SVGAGI. The CDR3 sequence is 14 residues long. Trimming stripped 0 bases from V and 8 bases from J, with 13 bases between. As DNA, the CDR3 is TGTGCCAGCAGTTACTCGAGAGGGTCAGGCGGCTACACCTTC. It encodes CASSYSRGSGGYTF.

This chain uses TRBV6-4 with TRBJ2-2, with TRBD2 matching over 10 bases. The CDR3 loop spans 14 amino acids. Germline CDR1 and CDR2: MRHNA and SNTAGT. V was pared by 4 bases and J by 5 bases, with 1 base of the junction left unmatched. Here the CDR3 DNA reads TGTGCCAGCAGTGTACTAGCGGGGACCGGGGAGCTGTTTTTT. Translating it yields CASSVLAGTGELFF.